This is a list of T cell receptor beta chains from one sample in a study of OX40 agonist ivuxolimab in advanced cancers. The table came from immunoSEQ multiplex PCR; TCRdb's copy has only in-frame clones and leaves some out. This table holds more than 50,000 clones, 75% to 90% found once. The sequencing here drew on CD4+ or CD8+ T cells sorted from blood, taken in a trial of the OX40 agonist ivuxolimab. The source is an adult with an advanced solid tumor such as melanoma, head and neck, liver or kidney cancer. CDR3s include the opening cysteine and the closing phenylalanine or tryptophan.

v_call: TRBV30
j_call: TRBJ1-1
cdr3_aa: CAWSSWGVNTEAFF

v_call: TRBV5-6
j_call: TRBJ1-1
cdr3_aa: CASSLGQGGTEAFF

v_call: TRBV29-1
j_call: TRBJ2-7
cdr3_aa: CSVVDSSSSYEQYF

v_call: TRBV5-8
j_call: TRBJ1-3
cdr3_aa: CASSLHRGSGNTIYF

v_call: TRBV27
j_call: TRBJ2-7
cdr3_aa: CASRQADRYEQYF

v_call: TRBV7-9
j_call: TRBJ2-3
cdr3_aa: CAWNSGSTDTQYF

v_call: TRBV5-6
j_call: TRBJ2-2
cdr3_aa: CASSLAADWNTGELFF

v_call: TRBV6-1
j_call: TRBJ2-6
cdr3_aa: CASGGGTGSSGANVLTF

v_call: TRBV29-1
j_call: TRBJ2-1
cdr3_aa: CSTRGGGMDEQFF

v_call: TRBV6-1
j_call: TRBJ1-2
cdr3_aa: CASKNEQPYGYTF

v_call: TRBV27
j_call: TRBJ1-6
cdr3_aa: CASSPRPILGESPLHF

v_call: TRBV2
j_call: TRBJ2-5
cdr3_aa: CASSEGQYQETQYF

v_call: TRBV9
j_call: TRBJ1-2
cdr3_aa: CASTPLGQGGGGYTF

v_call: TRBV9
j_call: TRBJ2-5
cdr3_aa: CASSVRRDNRYQETQYF

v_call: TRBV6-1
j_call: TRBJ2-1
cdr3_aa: CASSETQGTYNEQFF

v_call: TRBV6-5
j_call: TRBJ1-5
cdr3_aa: CASSEVTGYQPQHF

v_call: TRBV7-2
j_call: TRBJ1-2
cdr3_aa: CASIIPSGTGIPLKGYTF

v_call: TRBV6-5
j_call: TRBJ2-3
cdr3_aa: CASNPGTGVHGTQYF

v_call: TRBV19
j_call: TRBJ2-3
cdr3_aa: CASSKLAGGGTDTQYF

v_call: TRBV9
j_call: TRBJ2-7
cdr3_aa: CARNVRTGDYEQYF

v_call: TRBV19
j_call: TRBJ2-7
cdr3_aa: CASSKGHSYEQYF

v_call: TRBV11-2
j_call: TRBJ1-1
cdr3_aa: CASSRGLKTEAFF

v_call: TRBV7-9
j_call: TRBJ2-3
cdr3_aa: CASSKVRSSTDTQYF

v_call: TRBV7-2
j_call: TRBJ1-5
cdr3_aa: CASSLDNQPQHF

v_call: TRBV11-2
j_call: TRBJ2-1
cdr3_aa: CASSLSSSYNEQFF

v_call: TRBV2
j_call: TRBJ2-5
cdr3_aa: CASSGAGQETQYF

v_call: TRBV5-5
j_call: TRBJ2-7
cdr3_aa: CASSLQGSREQYF

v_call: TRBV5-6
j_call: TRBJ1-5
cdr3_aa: CASSQGWGDQPQHF

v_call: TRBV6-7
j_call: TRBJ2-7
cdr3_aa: CASSYIDSPYEQYF

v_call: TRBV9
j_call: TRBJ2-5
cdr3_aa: CASSPMGGAEETQYF

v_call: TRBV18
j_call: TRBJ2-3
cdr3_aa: CASSPSGGRGGADTQYF

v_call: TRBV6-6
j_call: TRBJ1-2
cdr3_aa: CASSHRDRGGYTF

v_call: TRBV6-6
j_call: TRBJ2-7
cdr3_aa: CASRRDSNYEQYF

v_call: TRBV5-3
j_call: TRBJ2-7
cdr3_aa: CARSLIFGGHYEQYF

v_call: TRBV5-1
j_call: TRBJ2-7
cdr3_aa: CASSLAGLADGEQYF

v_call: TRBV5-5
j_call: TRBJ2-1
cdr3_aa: CASSLSGNEQFF

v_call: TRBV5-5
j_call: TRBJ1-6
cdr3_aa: CASSLNPGPGNSPLHF

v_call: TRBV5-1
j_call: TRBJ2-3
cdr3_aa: CASSLTGGSTDTQYF

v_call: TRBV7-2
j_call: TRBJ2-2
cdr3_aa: CASSSLGGPGELFF

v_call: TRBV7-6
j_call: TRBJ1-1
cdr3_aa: CASSKRTGTNTEAFF

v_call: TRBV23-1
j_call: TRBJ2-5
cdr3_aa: CASSPSTKQETQYF

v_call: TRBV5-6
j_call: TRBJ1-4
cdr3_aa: CASSLPGLTPEKLFF

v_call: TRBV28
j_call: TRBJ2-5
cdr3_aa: CASSLSDRRETQYF

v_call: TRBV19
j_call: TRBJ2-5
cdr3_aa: CASRRTSGNQETQYF

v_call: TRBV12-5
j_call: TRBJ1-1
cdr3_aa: CASGLVGGTEAFF

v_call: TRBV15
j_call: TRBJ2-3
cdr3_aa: CATSRDRDREDTQYF

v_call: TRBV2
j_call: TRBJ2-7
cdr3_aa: CASSLRDISYEQYF

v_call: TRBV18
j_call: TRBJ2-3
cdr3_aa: CASSPMPHGAGSTDTQYF

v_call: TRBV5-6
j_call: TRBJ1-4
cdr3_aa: CASSLVGVNEKLFF

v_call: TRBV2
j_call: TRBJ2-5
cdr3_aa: CASWDRGQETQYF

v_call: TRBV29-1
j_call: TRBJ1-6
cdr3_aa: CSVGTGDSPLHF

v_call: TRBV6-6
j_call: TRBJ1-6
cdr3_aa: CASNTRINSPLHF

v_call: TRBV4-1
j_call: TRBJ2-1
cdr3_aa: CASSQDFAAGQNEQFF

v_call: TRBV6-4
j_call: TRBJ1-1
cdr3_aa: CASVQGMAEAFF

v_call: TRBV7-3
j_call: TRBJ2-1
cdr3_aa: CASSSLRGNNEQFF

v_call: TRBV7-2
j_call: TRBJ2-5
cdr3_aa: CASSLAIQLAGGPWETQYF

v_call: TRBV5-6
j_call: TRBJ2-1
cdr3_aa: CASSPPSGRARGNEQFF